This TCR beta chain came from a study of blood T cell repertoires in COVID-19. About the study: The United States, Italy and Spain provided the acute and convalescent COVID-19 samples.

Adults between about 18 and 95 years of age took part from 24 US areas. The germline V gene encodes CDR1 MNHEY and CDR2 SMNVEV (reference sequence). The CDR3 loop spans 16 amino acids. V lost 5 bases and J 0 bases, leaving 14 bases between the germline ends. Data came from immunoSEQ multiplex PCR; TCRdb stores just in-frame clones and leaves some out. The sample includes 180,000 or so clones, around 78% of them seen just once. Sample: PBMCs or T cells enriched from blood (not recorded which). This sequence originates from a woman in her forties or fifties who had recovered from COVID-19. The genes are TRBV27 and TRBJ2-1; possible D gene TRBD1, 6 bases. The CDR3 DNA is TGTGCCAGCAGTGACGACTACAGGGTCTCCTACAATGAGCAGTTCTTC. It codes for CASSDDYRVSYNEQFF.